This entry lists 10 T cell receptor beta chains sequenced from one sample in a study of Tregs in tolerant kidney transplant recipients. Using immunoSEQ multiplex PCR, the repertoire was profiled, and TCRdb retains in-frame clones only, with some absent. The sample has approximately 93,000 clones, 80% to 95% seen once. The material was CD4+ T cells from blood, obtained before the transplant. These receptors originate from a human donor who received a combined kidney and bone marrow transplant.

The chain combines TRBV5-4 with TRBJ1-1; no clear D gene. The CDR3 runs to 14 residues. Per germline, CDR1 SGHNT and CDR2 YYREEE (reference sequence). Trimming removed 0 bases from V and 0 bases from J, with 6 bases in between. CDR3 region: CASSLGQMNTEAFF. In DNA, the CDR3 is TGTGCCAGCAGCTTGGGGCAGATGAACACTGAAGCTTTCTTT.

The chain combines TRBV18 with TRBJ2-2, with D uncertain. Trimming shortened V by 0 bases and J by 0 bases, and 2 bases separated the two germline ends. This CDR3 comprises 14 residues. The germline V gene encodes CDR1 KGHSH and CDR2 LQKENI. The CDR3 sequence is CASSPPTNTGELFF. The CDR3 bases are TGTGCCAGCTCACCACCTACGAACACCGGGGAGCTGTTTTTT.

The DNA for the CDR3 is TGTGCCAGCGGCTTTTCCTACAATGAGCAGTTCTTC. The encoded protein is CASGFSYNEQFF. The chain has TRBV6-5 and TRBJ2-1; D gene unclear. CDR1 MNHEY and CDR2 SVGAGI come from the germline V gene. CDR3 length equals 12 residues. Trimming left V 8 bases short and J 1 base short, with 6 bases between.

The chain carries TRBV6-5 and TRBJ2-7, with TRBD1 identical over 10 bases. This CDR3 is built from 14 residues. The germline gives CDR1 MNHEY, CDR2 SVGAGI. Trimming took 4 bases from V and 3 from J; bases not matched to a gene: 3. The CDR3 coding sequence is TGTGCCAGCAGTTCCAGGACAGGGGGCTACGAGCAGTACTTC. Translating gives CASSSRTGGYEQYF.

The CDR3 here is CATSPGRLPYEQYF. In DNA form, the CDR3 reads TGTGCCACCAGCCCTGGCCGCCTTCCCTACGAGCAGTACTTC. The chain couples TRBV15 to TRBJ2-7; the D is unclear. The V gene lost 5 bases and the J gene lost 2 bases, with 13 bases spanning the gap. Germline V gene data show CDR1 as LNHNV and CDR2 as YYDKDF (reference sequence). CDR3 size: 14 residues.

The chain joins TRBV5-6 to TRBJ2-5; the D gene is possibly TRBD1 (8 bases). The CDR3 totals 15 residues. Germline V gene sequence: CDR1 SGHDT, CDR2 YYEEEE. V lost 3 bases, J lost 5 bases, and 17 bases lay in between. The DNA for the CDR3 is TGTGCCAGCAGCTCGTTTGGACAGGGAGGGGAGACCCAGTACTTC. Protein sequence: CASSSFGQGGETQYF. Complete variable domain (other parts from reference TRBV5-6 and TRBJ2-5): DAGVTQSPTHLIKTRGQQVTLRCSPKSGHDTVSWYQQALGQGPQFIFQYYEEEERQRGNFPDRFSGHQFPNYSSELNVNALLLGDSALYLCASSSFGQGGETQYFGPGTRLLVL.

V usage is TRBV2 and J usage is TRBJ2-7, with 10 bases that match TRBD2. The CDR3 runs to 14 residues. Trimming cost V 8 bases and J 4 bases; bases outside gene matches: 8. The germline V gene has CDR1 SNHLY and CDR2 FYNNEI. For the CDR3, the DNA is TGTGCCAGCTCTCCGGGACTAGCGTTTTACGAGCAGTACTTC. It encodes CASSPGLAFYEQYF.

For the CDR3, the DNA is TGTGCCAGCTCTCGCGGGAGTTCTACCTACAATGAGCAGTTCTTC. Translated, it gives CASSRGSSTYNEQFF. The rearrangement links TRBV18 to TRBJ2-1; 7 positions agree with TRBD2. With V trimmed by 6 bases and J by 2 bases, 7 bases remained unmatched. There are 15 residues in the CDR3. CDR1 is KGHSH and CDR2 is LQKENI in the germline V gene.

The chain carries TRBV5-4 and TRBJ2-7; D is perhaps TRBD1 (6 bases). The germline CDR1 and CDR2 sequences are SGHNT and YYREEE (reference sequence). CDR3 length equals 13 residues. Trimming took 4 bases from V and 4 from J, leaving 12 bases between them. The CDR3 coding sequence is TGTGCCAGCAGCACCGGGACACTTTACGAGCAGTACTTC. Residues: CASSTGTLYEQYF.

The chain links TRBV28 to TRBJ1-2; 11 nucleotides match TRBD1. Per the germline V gene, CDR1 is MDHEN and CDR2 is SYDVKM. V lost 6 bases to trimming and J lost 3 bases; unmatched junction nucleotides: 9. The CDR3 contains 16 residues. The CDR3 loop reads CASSRTGGRGDYGYTF. The CDR3 DNA reads TGTGCCAGCAGCCGGACAGGGGGCAGGGGAGACTATGGCTACACCTTC.